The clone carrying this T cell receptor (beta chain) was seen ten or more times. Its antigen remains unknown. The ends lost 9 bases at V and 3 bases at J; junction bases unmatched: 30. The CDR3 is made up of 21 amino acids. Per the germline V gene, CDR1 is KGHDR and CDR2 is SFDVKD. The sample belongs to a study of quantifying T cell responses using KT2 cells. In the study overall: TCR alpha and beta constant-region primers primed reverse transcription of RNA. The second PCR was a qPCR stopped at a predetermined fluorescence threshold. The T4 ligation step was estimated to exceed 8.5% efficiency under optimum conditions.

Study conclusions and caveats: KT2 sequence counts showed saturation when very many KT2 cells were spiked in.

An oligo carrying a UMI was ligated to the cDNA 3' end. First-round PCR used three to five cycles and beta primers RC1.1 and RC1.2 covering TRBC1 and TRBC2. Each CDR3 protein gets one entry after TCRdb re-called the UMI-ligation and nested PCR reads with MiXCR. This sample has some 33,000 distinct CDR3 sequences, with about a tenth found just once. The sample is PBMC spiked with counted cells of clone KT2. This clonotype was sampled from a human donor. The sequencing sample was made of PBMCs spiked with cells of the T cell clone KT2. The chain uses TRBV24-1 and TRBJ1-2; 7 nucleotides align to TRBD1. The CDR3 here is CATPKPRDRCASRPSDYGYTF. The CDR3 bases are TGTGCCACCCCGAAACCCCGGGACAGATGTGCTTCTAGACCCAGCGACTATGGCTACACCTTC.